This entry concerns a single TCR beta chain. The germline V gene encodes CDR1 SGDLS and CDR2 YYNGEE. This CDR3 region has 18 residues. V shed 0 bases and J shed 2 bases, with 20 bases lying between them. Profiled with immunoSEQ multiplex PCR; TCRdb holds only in-frame clones, not every one. The sample records over 65,000 clones, 91% being singletons. The sample originates from a study of T cell changes during pregnancy in multiple sclerosis. The chain combines TRBV9 with TRBJ1-1; D unclear. This specimen was peripheral blood, taken in the second trimester of pregnancy. The TCR sequence derives from a female donor with multiple sclerosis, enrolled in a pregnancy study. The CDR3 spells CASSVGPGRGAENTEAFF. In nucleotides, the CDR3 is TGTGCCAGCAGCGTAGGGCCCGGTAGAGGAGCCGAAAACACTGAAGCTTTCTTT.